This note documents a single TCR beta chain sequence. The antigen is unknown. The data originate from a study of T cell responses to AZD1222 COVID-19 vaccine. Repertoires were generated with immunoSEQ multiplex PCR, while TCRdb's copy carries only in-frame clones and drops some. The sample yields roughly 80,000 clones, approximately 87% seen once. Study outcomes and limitations: After the peak T cell response, and only then, were repertoires sampled. Clonal diversity was possibly underestimated, and the donors were mostly white British, with more females. Reports indicate that nearly half of spike-specific TCRs are directed at unmutated variant regions. Along spike, vaccine-associated CD4 TCRs were found throughout, with dominance at 160-218 and 743-854.

Germline V gives CDR1 MGHDK, CDR2 SYGVNS. Trimming left V 2 bases short and J 8 bases short, with 9 bases between. The CDR3 runs 12 residues. This clonotype was sampled from an adult in good health. The sample consisted of peripheral blood, taken on day 0 of MenACWY control vaccination. The genes are TRBV25-1 and TRBJ1-1; D is undetermined. The DNA of the CDR3 is TGTGCCAGCAGTGAAATGAGGGAGGAAGCTTTCTTT. It specifies CASSEMREEAFF. The complete variable domain, with remaining parts taken from reference TRBV25-1 and TRBJ1-1, reads EADIYQTPRYLVIGTGKKITLECSQTMGHDKMYWYQQDPGMELHLIHYSYGVNSTEKGDLSSESTVSRIRTEHFPLTLESARPSHTSQYLCASSEMREEAFFGQGTRLTVV.